The source of this T cell receptor beta chain is a study of T cells in Graves' hyperthyroidism and ophthalmopathy. This CDR3 is built from 19 residues. The germline V and J ends were trimmed by 4 bases and 3 bases, with 25 bases remaining between them. Germline assignment: CDR1 SGHTS and CDR2 YDEGEE. TCR beta CDR3 regions were amplified from RNA. With the HTBI primer set, the TCR CDR3 went through a first round of RT-PCR. TCRdb reprocessed the multiplex PCR reads via MiXCR and lists one record per CDR3 protein. The data show 190,000 or so distinct CDR3 sequences, roughly 18% seen once. This clonotype was recorded at least ten times.

V and J are TRBV5-8 and TRBJ2-2; D gene unclear. Sequencing input: blood. The receptor was derived from a man in his forties with Graves' hyperthyroidism. The CDR3, as DNA: TGTGCCAGCAGCCAGCCCCCAGGCTCGACTCTCACGGACACCGGGGAGCTGTTTTTT. Its translation is CASSQPPGSTLTDTGELFF.